This T cell receptor (beta chain) was recovered during a study of patients and donors after allogeneic stem cell transplantation. The CDR3 contains 14 residues. CDR1 LGHDT and CDR2 YNNKEL come from the germline V gene (reference sequence). Trimming took off 1 base at V and 6 bases at J, with 7 bases between the two ends. A single record per CDR3 protein comes from TCRdb applying MiXCR to the RT-PCR reads. Altogether 98,000 or so distinct CDR3 sequences are present, around 35% being singletons, with the ten largest covering around 30%. The source material was blood, either unsorted or a sorted T cell fraction (not recorded which). This rearrangement joins TRBV3-1 to TRBJ1-6; no definite D call. This TCR derives from a human donor who was either an allogeneic HSCT recipient or a stem cell or donor lymphocyte infusion donor (not recorded which). It is not recorded whose cells these are; they may come from a transplant donor. CDR3 sequence reads: CASSQGPVNSPLHF. The DNA for the CDR3 is TGTGCCAGCAGCCAAGGACCGGTTAATTCACCCCTCCACTTT.